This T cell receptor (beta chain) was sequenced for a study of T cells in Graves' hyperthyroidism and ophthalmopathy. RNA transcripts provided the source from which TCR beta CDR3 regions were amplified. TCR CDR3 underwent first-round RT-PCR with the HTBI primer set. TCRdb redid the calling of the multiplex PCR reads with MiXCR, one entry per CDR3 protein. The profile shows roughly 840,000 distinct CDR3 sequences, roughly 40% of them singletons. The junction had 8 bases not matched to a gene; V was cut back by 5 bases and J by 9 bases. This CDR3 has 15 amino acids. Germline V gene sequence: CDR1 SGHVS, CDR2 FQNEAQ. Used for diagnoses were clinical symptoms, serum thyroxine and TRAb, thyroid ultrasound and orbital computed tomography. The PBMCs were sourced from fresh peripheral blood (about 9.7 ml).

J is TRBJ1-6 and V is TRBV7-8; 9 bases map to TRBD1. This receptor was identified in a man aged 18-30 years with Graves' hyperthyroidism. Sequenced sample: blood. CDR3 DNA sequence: TGTGCCAGCAGCCCGACCGGGACAGGGTCTTCACCCCTCCACTTT. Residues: CASSPTGTGSSPLHF.